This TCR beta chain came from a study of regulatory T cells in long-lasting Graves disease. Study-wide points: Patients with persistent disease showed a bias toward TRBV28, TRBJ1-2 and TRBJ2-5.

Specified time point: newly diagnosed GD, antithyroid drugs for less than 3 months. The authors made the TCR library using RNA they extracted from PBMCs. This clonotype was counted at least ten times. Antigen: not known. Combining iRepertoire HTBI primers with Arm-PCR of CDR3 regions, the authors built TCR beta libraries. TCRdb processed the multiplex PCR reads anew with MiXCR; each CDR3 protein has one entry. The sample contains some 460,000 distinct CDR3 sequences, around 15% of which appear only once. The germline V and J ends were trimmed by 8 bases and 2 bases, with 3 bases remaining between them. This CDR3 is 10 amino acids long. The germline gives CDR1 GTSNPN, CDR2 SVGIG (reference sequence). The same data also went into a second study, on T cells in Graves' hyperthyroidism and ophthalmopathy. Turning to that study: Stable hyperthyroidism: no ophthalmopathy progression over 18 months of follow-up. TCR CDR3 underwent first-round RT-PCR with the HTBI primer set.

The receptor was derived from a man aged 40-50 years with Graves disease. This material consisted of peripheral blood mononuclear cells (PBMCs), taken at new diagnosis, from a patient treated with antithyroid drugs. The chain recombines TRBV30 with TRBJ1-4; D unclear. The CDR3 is CARTNEKLFF. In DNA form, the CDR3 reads TGTGCCCGGACTAATGAAAAACTGTTTTTT.